This T cell receptor (beta chain) came from a study of pediatric ulcerative colitis. Study-level information: Ulcerative colitis patients had pancolitis or left-sided colitis, with confirming histology.

Study results and limitations: All ulcerative colitis patients, but no controls, carried two rectal clonotypes. Total lymphocyte DNA, not sorted subsets, was the template. Rectal pinch biopsies may include blood-derived T cells.

V dropped 1 base and J dropped 6 bases, with 13 bases sitting between them. Per the germline V gene, CDR1 is SGHVS and CDR2 is FQNEAQ. The CDR3 contains 15 residues. Rectal tissue came from one to two pinch biopsies taken at colonoscopy. A remark on this clone: Its antigen remains unknown.

TCRdb keeps only in-frame clones here, not all; method: immunoSEQ multiplex PCR. Among over 20,000 clones listed, 71% were seen once. This clonotype originated in a boy between 10 and 17 years old with severe ulcerative colitis. Material: gut tissue. V gene TRBV7-8 combines with J gene TRBJ2-1; perhaps TRBD1 as D (5 bases). CDR3 in amino acids: CASSLGSGYFNEQFF. As DNA, the CDR3 is TGTGCCAGCAGCTTAGGTTCAGGGTATTTCAATGAGCAGTTCTTC.